This record concerns one T cell receptor beta chain sequence. Repertoires were generated with immunoSEQ multiplex PCR, while TCRdb's copy carries only in-frame clones and drops some. The repertoire holds tens of thousands of clones, with around 92% as singletons. The data originate from a study of technical replicates of blood from a handful of donors. The V end lost 2 bases, the J end lost 0 bases, and 14 bases lay between the germline ends. CDR3 length: 16 residues. Germline CDR1 and CDR2: MNHNS and SASEGT. The V call is TRBV6-1, the J call TRBJ2-7, with a weak D call TRBD2 (6 bases). Material: T cells isolated from PBMCs. The source is a human donor in good health. The CDR3 is CASSEFPGDPSYEQYF. Here the CDR3 DNA reads TGTGCCAGCAGTGAATTTCCGGGAGACCCCTCCTACGAGCAGTACTTC.